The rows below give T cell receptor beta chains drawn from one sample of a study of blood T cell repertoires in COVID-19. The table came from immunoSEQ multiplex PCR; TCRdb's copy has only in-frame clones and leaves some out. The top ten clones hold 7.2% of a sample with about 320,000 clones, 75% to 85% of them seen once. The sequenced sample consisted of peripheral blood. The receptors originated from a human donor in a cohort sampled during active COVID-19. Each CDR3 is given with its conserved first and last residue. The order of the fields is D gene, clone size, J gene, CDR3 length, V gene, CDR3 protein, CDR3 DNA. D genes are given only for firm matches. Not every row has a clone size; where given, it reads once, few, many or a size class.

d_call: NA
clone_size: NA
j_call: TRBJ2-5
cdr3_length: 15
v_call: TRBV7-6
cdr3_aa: CASSLVGSSQETQYF
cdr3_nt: TGTGCCAGCAGCTTAGTAGGTAGCAGCCAAGAGACCCAGTACTTC

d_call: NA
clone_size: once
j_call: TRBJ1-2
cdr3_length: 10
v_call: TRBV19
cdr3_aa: CASRDYGYTF
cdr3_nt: TGTGCCTCTCGGGACTACGGCTACACCTTC

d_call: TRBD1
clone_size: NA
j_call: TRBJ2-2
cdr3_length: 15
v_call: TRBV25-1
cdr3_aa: CASSEYQTGTGELFF
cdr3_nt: TGTGCCAGCAGTGAATATCAGACAGGGACCGGGGAGCTGTTTTTT

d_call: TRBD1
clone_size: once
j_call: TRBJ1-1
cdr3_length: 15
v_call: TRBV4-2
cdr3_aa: CASSLGQVLNTEAFF
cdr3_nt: TGTGCCAGCAGCCTGGGACAGGTTTTGAACACTGAAGCTTTCTTT

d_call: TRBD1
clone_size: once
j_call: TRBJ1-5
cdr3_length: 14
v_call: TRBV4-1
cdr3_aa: CASSQATGDQPQHF
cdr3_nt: TGCGCCAGCAGCCAAGCAACAGGGGATCAGCCCCAGCATTTT

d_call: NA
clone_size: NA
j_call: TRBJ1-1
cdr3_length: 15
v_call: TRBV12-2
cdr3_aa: CASSLGCGGNTEAFF
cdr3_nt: TGTGCAAGCTCTTTGGGGTGTGGGGGCAACACTGAAGCTTTCTTT

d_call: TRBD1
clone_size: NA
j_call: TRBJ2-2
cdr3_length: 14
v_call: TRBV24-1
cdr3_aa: CATTGQGVSGELFF
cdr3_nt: TGTGCCACCACGGGACAGGGGGTATCCGGGGAGCTGTTTTTT

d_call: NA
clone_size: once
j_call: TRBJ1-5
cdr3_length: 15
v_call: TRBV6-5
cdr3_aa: CASRPGGDGNQPQHF
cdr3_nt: TGTGCCAGCAGACCCGGGGGTGATGGTAATCAGCCCCAGCATTTT

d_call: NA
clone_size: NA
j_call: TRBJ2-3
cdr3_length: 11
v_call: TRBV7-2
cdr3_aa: CASSLSPSQYF
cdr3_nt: TGTGCCAGCAGCTTATCCCCATCGCAGTATTTT

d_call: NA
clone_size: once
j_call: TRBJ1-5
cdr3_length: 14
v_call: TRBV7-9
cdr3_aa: CASSPNTGHQPQHF
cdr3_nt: TGTGCCAGCAGCCCCAATACAGGGCATCAGCCCCAGCATTTT

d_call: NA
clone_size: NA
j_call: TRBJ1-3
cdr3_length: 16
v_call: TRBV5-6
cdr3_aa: CASSLLSVTSGNTIYF
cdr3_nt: TGTGCCAGCAGCTTGTTGTCAGTTACCTCTGGAAACACCATATATTTT

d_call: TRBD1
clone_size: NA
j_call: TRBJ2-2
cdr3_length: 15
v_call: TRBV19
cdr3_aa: CASSRTGTDSGELFF
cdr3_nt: TGTGCCAGTAGTAGAACCGGGACAGACAGCGGGGAGCTGTTTTTT

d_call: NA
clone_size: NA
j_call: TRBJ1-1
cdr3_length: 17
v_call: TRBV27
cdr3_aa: CASSLSGVSPAYTEAFF
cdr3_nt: TGTGCCAGCAGTTTATCGGGCGTCTCCCCGGCGTACACTGAAGCTTTCTTT

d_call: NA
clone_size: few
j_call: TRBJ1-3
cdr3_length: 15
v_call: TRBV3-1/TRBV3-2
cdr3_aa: CASSLPGKSGNTIYF
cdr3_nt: TGTGCCAGCAGCCTACCAGGAAAATCTGGAAACACCATATATTTT

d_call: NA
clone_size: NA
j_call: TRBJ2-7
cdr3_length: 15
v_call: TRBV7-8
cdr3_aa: CASSPTLGHTYEQYF
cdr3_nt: TGTGCCAGCAGCCCAACCCTCGGACATACCTACGAGCAGTATTTC

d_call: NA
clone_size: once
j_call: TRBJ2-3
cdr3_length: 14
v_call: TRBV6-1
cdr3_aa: CASSEGGSTDTQYF
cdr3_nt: TGTGCCAGCAGTGAAGGAGGCAGCACAGATACGCAGTATTTT